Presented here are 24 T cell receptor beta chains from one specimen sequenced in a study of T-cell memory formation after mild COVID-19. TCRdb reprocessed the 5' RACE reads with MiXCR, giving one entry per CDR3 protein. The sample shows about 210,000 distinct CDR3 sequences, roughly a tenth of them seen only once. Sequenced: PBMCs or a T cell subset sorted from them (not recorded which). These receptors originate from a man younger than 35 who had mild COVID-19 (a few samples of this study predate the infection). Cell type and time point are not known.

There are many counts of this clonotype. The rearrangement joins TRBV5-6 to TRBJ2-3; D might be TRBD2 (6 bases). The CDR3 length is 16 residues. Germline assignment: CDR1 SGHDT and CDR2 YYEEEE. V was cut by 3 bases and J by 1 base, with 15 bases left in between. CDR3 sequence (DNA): TGTGCCAGCAGCTGGGTCATGGGCGGGGGCACAGATACGCAGTATTTT. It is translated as CASSWVMGGGTDTQYF.

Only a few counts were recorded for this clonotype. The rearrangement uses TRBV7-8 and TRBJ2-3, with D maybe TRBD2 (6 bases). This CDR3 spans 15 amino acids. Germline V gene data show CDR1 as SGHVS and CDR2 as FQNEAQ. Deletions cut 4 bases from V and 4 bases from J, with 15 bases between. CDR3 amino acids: CASSSGGIGADTQYF. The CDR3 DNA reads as TGTGCCAGCAGCTCTGGCGGGATAGGGGCAGATACGCAGTATTTT.

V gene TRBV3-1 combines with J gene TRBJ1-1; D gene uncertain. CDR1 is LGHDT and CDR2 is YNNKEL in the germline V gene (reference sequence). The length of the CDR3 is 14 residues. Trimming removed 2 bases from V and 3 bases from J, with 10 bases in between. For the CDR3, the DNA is TGTGCCAGCAGCCAACGGGGAGGTGACACTGAAGCTTTCTTT. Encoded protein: CASSQRGGDTEAFF.

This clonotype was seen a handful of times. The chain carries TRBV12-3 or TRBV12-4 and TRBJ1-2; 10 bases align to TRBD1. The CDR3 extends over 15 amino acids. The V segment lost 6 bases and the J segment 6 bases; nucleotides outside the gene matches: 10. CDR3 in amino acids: CASSLRTGGGDGYTF. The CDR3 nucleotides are TGTGCCAGCAGCCTCAGGACAGGGGGGGGAGATGGCTACACCTTC.

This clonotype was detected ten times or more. The CDR3 sequence: CASSLSAVPGAFF. The CDR3 DNA sequence: TGTGCCAGCAGCCTAAGTGCGGTCCCGGGGGCTTTCTTT. The V and J genes are TRBV7-2 and TRBJ1-1; D is undetermined. The CDR3 sequence is 13 residues long. Germline CDR1 SGHTA, CDR2 FQGNSA. V shed 5 bases and J shed 11 bases, with 18 bases lying between them.

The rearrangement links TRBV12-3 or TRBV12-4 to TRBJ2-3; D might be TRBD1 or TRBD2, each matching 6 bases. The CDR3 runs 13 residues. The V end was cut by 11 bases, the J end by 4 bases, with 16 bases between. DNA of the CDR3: TGTGCCGGTCACGGGGGCGGGGCAGATACGCAGTATTTT. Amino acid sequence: CAGHGGGADTQYF.

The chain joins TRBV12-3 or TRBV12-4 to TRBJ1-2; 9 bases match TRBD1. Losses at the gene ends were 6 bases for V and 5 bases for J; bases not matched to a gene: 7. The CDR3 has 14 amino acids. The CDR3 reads CASSTGTGWYGYTF. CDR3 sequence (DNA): TGTGCCAGCAGCACCGGGACAGGGTGGTATGGCTACACCTTC.

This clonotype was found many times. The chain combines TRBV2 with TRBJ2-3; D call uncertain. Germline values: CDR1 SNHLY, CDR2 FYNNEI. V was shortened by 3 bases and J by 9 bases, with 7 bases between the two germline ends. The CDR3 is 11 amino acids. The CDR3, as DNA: TGTGCCAGCAGTGATTCCTGGACGCAGTATTTT. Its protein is CASSDSWTQYF.

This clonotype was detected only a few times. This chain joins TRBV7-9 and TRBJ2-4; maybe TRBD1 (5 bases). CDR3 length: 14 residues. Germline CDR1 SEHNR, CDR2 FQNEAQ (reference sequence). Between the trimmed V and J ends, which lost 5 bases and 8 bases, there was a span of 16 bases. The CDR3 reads CASSRPSGQDIQYF. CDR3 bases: TGTGCCAGCAGCCGCCCCTCAGGACAAGACATTCAGTACTTC.

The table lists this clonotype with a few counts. CDR3 bases: TGTGCCAGCAGTTACGAAGGGTACGAGCAGTACTTC. Protein sequence: CASSYEGYEQYF. V and J are TRBV6-6 and TRBJ2-7; D not certain. The CDR3 is made up of 12 amino acids. CDR1 and CDR2 from the germline V gene are MNHNY and SVGAGI (reference sequence). V was shortened by 2 bases and J by 4 bases, with 6 bases between the two germline ends.

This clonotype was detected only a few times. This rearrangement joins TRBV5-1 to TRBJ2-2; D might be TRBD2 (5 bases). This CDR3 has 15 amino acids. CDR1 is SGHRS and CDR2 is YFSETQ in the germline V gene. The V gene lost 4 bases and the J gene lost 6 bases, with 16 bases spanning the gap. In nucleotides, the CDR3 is TGCGCCAGCAGCCCAACAGAAACTAGTTCCGGGGAGCTGTTTTTT. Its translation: CASSPTETSSGELFF.

In DNA form, the CDR3 reads TGTGCCAGCAGTTTCTGGGCAGAGAACACTGAAGCTTTCTTT. Protein: CASSFWAENTEAFF. The V and J genes are TRBV12-3 or TRBV12-4 and TRBJ1-1; D is uncertain. The CDR3 contains 14 residues. The V end was cut by 3 bases, the J end by 1 base, with 9 bases between.

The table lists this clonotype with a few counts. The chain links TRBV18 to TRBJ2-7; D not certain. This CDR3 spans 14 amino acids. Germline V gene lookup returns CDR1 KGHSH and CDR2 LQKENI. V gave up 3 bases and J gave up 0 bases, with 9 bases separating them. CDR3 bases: TGTGCCAGCTCACCTTTGGACCACTCCTACGAGCAGTACTTC. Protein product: CASSPLDHSYEQYF.

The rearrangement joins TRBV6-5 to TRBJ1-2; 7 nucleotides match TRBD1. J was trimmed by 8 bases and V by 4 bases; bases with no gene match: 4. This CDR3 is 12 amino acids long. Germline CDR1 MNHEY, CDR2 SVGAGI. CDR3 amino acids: CASSSTGRGYTF. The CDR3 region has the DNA TGTGCCAGCAGTTCGACAGGGCGCGGCTACACCTTC.

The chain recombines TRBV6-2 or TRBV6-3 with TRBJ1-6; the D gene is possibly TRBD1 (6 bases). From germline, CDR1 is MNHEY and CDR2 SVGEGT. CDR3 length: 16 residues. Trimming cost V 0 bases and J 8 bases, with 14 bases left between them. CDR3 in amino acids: CASSYSSGKGDSPLHF. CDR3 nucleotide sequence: TGTGCCAGCAGTTACTCTTCCGGGAAGGGGGATTCACCCCTCCACTTT.

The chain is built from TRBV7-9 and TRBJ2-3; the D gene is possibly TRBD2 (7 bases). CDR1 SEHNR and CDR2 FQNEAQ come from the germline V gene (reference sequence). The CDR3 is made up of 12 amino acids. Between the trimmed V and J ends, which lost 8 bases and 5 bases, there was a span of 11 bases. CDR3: CASGGAGDTQYF. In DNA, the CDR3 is TGTGCCAGCGGGGGGGCCGGAGATACGCAGTATTTT. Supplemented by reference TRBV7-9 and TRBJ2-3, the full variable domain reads DTGVSQNPRHKITKRGQNVTFRCDPISEHNRLYWYRQTLGQGPEFLTYFQNEAQLEKSRLLSDRFSAERPKGSFSTLEIQRTEQGDSAMYLCASGGAGDTQYFGPGTRLTVL.

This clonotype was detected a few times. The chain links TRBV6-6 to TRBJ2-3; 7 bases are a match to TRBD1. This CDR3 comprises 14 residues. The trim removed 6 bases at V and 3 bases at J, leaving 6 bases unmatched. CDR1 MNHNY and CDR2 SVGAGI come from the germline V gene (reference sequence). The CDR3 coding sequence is TGTGCCAGCAGAACCACGGACAGGACAGATACGCAGTATTTT. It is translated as CASRTTDRTDTQYF.

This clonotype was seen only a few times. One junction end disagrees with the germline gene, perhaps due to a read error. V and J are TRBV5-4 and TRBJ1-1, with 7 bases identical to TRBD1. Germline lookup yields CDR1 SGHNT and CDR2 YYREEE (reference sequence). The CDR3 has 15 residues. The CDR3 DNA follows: TGTGCCAGCAGTTTGGATTTAATATCCAGGGGGGAAGCTTTCTTT. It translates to CASSLDLISRGEAFF.

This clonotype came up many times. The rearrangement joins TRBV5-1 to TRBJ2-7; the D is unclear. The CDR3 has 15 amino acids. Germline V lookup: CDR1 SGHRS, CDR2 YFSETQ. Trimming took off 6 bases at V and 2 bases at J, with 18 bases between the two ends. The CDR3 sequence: CASTLGYGIPYEQYF. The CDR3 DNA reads TGCGCCAGCACCTTAGGATACGGAATACCCTACGAGCAGTACTTC.

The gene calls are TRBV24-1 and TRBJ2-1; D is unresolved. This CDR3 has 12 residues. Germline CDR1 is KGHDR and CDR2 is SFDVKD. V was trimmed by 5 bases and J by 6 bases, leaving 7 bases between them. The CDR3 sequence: CATSGYGNEQFF. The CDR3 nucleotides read TGTGCCACCAGTGGATACGGCAATGAGCAGTTCTTC.

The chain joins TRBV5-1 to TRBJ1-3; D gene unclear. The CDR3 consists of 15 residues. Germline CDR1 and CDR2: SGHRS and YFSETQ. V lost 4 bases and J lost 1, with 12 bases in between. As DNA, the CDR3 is TGCGCCAGCAGCGCAAACACGCGGTCTGGAAACACCATATATTTT. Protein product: CASSANTRSGNTIYF.

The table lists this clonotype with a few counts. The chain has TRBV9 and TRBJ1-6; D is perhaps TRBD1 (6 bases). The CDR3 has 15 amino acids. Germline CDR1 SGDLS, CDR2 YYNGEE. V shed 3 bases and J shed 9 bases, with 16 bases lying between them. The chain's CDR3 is CASSAGVSRISPLHF. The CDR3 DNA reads TGTGCCAGCAGCGCAGGGGTCTCCCGGATTTCACCCCTCCACTTT.

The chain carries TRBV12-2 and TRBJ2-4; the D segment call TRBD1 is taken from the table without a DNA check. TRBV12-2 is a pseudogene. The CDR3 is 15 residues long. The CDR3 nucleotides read TGTGCAAGTCGCTCCCGGGACAGGGCCAAAAACATTCAGTACTTC. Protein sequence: CASRSRDRAKNIQYF.

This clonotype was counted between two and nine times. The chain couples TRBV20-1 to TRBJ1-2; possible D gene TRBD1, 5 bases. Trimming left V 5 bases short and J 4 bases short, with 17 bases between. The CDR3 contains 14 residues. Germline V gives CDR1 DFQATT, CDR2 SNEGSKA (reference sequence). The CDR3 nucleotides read TGCAGTGCTCGGGGCCGAATCCTTGCCTATGGCTACACCTTC. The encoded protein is CSARGRILAYGYTF.